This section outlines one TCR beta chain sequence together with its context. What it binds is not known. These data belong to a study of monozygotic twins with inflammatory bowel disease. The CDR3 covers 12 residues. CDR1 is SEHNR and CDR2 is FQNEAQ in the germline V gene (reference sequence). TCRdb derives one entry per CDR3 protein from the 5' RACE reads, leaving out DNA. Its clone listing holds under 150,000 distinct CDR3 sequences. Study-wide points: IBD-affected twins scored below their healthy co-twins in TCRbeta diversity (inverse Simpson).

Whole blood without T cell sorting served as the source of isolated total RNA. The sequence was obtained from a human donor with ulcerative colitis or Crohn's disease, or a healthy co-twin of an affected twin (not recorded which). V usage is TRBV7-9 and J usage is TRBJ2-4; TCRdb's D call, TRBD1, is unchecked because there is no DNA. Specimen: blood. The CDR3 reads CASSFTPNIQYF.